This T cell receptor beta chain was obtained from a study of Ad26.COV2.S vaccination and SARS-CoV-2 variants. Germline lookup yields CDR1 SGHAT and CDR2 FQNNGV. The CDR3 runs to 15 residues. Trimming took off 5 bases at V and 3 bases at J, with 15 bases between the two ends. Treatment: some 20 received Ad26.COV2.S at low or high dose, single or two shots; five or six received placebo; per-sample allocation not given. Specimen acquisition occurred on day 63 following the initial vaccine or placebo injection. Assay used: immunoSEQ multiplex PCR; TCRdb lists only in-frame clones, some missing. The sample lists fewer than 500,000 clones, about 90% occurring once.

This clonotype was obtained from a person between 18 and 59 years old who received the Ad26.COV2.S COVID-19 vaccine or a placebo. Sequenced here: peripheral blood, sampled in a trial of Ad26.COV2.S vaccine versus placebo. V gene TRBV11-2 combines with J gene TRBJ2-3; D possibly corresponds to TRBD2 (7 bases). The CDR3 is CASSLQGGGTDTQYF. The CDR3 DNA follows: TGTGCCAGCAGCCTCCAGGGAGGGGGAACAGATACGCAGTATTTT.